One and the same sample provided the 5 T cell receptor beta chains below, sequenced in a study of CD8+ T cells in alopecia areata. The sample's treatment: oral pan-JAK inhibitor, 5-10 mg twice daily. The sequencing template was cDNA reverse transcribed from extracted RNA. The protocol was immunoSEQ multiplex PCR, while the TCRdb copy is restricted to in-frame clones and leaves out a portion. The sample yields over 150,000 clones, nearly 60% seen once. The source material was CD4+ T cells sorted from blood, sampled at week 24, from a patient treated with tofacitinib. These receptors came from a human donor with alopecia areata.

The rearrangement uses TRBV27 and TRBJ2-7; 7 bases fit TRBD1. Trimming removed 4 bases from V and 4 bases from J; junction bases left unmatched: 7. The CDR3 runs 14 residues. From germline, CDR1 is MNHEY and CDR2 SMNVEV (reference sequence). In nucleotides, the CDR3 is TGTGCCAGCAGTTCATCCGGGACAGATTACGAGCAGTACTTC. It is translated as CASSSSGTDYEQYF.

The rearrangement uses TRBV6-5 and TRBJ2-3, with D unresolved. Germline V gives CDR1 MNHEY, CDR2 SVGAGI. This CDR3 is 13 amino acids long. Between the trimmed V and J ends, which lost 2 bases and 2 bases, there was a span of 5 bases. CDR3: CASSYPNTDTQYF. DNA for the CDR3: TGTGCCAGCAGTTACCCCAACACAGATACGCAGTATTTT.

CDR3 amino acids: CAIRETSGVSDTQYF. CDR3 sequence (DNA): TGTGCCATCAGAGAGACTAGCGGGGTATCAGATACGCAGTATTTT. The chain uses TRBV10-3 and TRBJ2-3; 11 bases are shared with TRBD2. V lost 6 bases and J lost 4; bases outside the gene matches: 6. This CDR3 spans 15 amino acids. CDR1 is ENHRY and CDR2 is SYGVKD in the germline V gene.

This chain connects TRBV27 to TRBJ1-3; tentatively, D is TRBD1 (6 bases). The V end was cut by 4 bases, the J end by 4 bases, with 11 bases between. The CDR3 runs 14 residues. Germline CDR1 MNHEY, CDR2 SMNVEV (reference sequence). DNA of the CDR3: TGTGCCAGCAGTTCGCAGGGGCCCGGAAACACCATATATTTT. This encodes CASSSQGPGNTIYF.

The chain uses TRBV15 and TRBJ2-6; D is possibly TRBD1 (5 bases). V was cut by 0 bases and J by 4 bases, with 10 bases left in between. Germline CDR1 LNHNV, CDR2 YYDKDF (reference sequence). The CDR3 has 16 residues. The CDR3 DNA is TGTGCCACCAGCAGAGAAGGGGTGTCAGGGGCCAACGTCCTGACTTTC. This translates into CATSREGVSGANVLTF.